Given below is one T cell receptor (beta chain) in context. The sample belongs to a study of blood T cells in healthy people across ages. Germline CDR1 SGHTA, CDR2 FQGTGA. This CDR3 contains 19 residues. With V trimmed by 0 bases and J by 11 bases, 24 bases remained unmatched. PCR was performed a second time for roughly 7 to 12 cycles using a sample-barcoded 5' primer and a J-beta primer mix. Using its own MiXCR run on the 5' RACE reads, TCRdb lists one record per CDR3 protein. The table shows about 590,000 distinct CDR3 sequences, with about 30% occurring only once. The chain joins TRBV7-3 to TRBJ2-5, with TRBD1 identical over 7 bases. This TCR derives from a woman aged 80 or over in good health. The sequenced sample was blood. CDR3 sequence: CASSLTASDLGQPRNEQYF. DNA of the CDR3: TGTGCCAGCAGCTTAACGGCCTCCGACTTGGGACAGCCGAGGAATGAGCAGTACTTC.